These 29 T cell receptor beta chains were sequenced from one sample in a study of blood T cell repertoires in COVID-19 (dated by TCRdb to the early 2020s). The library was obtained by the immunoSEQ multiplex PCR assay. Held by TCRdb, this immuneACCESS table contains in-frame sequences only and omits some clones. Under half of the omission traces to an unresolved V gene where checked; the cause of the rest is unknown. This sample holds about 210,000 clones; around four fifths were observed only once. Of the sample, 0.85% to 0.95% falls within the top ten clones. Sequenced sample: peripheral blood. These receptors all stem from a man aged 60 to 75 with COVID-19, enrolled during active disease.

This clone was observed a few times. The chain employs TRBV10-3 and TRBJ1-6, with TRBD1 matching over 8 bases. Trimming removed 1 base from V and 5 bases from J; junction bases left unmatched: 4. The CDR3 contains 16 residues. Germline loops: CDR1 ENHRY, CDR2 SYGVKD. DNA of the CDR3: TGTGCCATCAGTGAGTTGGACAGGGCCCATAATTCACCCCTCCACTTT. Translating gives CAISELDRAHNSPLHF.

The CDR3 bases are TGTGCCAGCAGCTTAGAACGGGGTTCACCCCTCCACTTT. Translating it yields CASSLERGSPLHF. The chain recombines TRBV7-8 with TRBJ1-6; no definite D call. CDR3 length equals 13 residues. From germline, CDR1 is SGHVS and CDR2 FQNEAQ. V was clipped by 1 base and J by 9 bases, with 7 bases between them. Looking up the rest from reference TRBV7-8 and TRBJ1-6 gives the full variable domain: GAGVSQSPRYKVAKRGQDVALRCDPISGHVSLFWYQQALGQGPEFLTYFQNEAQLDKSGLPSDRFFAERPEGSVSTLKIQRTQQEDSAVYLCASSLERGSPLHFGNGTRLTVT.

CDR3 amino acids: CASSLSGGTGINEQYF. The CDR3 region has the DNA TGTGCCAGCAGTTTATCGGGGGGGACAGGGATTAACGAGCAGTACTTC. The chain employs TRBV27 and TRBJ2-7; 9 bases align to TRBD1. The trim removed 0 bases at V and 5 bases at J, leaving 8 bases unmatched. CDR1 and CDR2 from the germline V gene are MNHEY and SMNVEV (reference sequence). CDR3 size: 16 residues.

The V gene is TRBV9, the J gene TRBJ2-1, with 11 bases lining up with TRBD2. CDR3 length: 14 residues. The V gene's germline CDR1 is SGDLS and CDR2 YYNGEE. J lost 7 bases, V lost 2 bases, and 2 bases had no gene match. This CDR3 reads CASSVTSGTNEQFF. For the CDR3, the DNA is TGTGCCAGCAGCGTGACTAGCGGGACTAATGAGCAGTTCTTC.

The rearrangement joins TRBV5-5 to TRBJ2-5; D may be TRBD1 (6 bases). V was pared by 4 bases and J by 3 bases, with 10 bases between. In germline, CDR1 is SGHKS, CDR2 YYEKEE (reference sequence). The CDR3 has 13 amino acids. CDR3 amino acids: CASSRGQEETQYF. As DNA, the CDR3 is TGTGCCAGCAGCAGGGGACAAGAAGAGACCCAGTACTTC.

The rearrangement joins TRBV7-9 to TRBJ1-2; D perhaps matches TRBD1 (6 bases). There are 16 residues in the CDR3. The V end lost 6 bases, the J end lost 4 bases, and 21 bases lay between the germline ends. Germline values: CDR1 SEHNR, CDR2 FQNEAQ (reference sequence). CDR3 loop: CASSSANSGELYGYTF. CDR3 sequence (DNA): TGTGCCAGCAGTTCAGCTAACTCAGGGGAACTCTATGGCTACACCTTC.

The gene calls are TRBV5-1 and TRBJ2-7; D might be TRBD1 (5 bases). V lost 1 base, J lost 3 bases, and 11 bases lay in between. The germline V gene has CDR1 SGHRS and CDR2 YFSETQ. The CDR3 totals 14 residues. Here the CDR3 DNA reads TGCGCCAGCAGCTTGTCAGGGAAAGGCTACGAGCAGTACTTC. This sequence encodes CASSLSGKGYEQYF.

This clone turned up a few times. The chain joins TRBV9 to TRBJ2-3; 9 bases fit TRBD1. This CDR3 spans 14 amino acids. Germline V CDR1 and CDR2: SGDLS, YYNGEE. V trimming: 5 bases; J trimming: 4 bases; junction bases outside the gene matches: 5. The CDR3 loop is CASSRTGEADTQYF. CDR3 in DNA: TGTGCCAGCAGTAGGACAGGGGAGGCAGATACGCAGTATTTT.

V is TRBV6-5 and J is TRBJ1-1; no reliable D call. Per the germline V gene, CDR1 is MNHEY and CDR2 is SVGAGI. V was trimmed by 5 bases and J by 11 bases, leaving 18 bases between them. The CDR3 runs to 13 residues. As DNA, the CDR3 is TGTGCCAGCAGTCGCATTGACGGCCGCAGGGCTTTCTTT. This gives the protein CASSRIDGRRAFF.

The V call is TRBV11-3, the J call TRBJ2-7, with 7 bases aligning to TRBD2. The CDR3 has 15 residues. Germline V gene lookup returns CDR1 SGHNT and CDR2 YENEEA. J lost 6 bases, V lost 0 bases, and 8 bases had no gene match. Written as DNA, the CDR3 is TGTGCCAGCAGCTTAGATAGTCGCGGGAGAAGCGAGCAGTACTTC. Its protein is CASSLDSRGRSEQYF.

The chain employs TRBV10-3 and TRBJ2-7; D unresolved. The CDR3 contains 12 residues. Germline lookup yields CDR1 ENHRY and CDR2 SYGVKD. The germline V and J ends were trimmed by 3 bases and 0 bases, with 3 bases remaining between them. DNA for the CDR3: TGTGCCATCAGTGATAACTCCTACGAGCAGTACTTC. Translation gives CAISDNSYEQYF.

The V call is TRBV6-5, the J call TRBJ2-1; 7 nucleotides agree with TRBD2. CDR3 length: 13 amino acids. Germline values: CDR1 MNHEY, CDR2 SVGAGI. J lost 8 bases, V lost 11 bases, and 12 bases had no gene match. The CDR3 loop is CAVSSGPGDEQFF. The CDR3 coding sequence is TGTGCCGTTTCTAGCGGACCTGGGGATGAGCAGTTCTTC.

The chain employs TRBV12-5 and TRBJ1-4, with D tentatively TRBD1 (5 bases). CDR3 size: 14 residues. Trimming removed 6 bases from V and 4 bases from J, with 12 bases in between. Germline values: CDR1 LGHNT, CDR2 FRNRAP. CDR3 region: CASGGQLNNEKLFF. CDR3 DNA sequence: TGTGCTAGTGGAGGACAACTCAATAATGAAAAACTGTTTTTT.

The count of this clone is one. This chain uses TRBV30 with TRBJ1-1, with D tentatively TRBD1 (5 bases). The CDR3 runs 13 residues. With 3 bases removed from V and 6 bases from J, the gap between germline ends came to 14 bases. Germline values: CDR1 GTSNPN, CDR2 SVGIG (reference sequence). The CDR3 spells CAWRNPGGSEAFF. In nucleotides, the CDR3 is TGTGCCTGGAGAAACCCGGGGGGGTCTGAAGCTTTCTTT.

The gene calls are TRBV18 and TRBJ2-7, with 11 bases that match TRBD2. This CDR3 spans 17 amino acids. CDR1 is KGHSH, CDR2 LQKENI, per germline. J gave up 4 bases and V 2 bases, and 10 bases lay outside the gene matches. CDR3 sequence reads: CASSPGASGRTAYEQYF. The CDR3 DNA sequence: TGTGCCAGCTCACCAGGGGCTAGCGGGAGGACGGCGTACGAGCAGTACTTC.

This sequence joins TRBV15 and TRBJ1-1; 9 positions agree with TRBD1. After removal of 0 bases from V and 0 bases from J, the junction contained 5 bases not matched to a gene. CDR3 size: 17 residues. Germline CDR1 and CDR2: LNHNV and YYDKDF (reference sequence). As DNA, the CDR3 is TGTGCCACCAGCAGAGATCGGGGACAGGGAATGAACACTGAAGCTTTCTTT. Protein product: CATSRDRGQGMNTEAFF.

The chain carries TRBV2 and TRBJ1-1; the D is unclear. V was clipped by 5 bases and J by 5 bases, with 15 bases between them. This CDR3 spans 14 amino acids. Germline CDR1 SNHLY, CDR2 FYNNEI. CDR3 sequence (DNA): TGTGCCAGCAGTCCGGGATACACCCAAACTGAAGCTTTCTTT. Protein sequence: CASSPGYTQTEAFF.

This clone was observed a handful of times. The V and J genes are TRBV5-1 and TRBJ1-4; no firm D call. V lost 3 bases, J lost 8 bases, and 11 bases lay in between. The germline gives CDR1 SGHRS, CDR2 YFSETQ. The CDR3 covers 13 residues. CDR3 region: CASSWGAGEKLFF. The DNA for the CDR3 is TGCGCCAGCAGCTGGGGTGCGGGAGAAAAACTGTTTTTT.

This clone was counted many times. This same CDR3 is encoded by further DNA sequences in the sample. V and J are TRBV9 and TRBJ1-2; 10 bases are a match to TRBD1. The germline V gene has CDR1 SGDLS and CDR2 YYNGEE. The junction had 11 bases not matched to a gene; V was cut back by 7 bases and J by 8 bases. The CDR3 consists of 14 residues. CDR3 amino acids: CASGGQGVGEGYTF. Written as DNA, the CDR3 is TGTGCCAGCGGTGGACAGGGGGTGGGTGAGGGCTACACCTTC.

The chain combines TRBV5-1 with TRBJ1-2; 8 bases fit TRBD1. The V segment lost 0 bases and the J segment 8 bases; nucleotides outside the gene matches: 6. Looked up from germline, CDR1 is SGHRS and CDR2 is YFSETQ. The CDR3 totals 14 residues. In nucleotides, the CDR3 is TGCGCCAGCAGCTTGGACAGGGGGGCCTGGGGCTACACCTTC. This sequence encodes CASSLDRGAWGYTF.

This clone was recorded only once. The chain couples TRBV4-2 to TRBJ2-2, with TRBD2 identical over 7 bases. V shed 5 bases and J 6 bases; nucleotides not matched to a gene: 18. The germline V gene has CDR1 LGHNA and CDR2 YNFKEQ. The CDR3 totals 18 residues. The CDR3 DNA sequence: TGTGCCAGCAGCAGCGGGGTGGCAGGCGATTGGTCGGCCGGGGAGCTGTTTTTT. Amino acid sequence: CASSSGVAGDWSAGELFF.

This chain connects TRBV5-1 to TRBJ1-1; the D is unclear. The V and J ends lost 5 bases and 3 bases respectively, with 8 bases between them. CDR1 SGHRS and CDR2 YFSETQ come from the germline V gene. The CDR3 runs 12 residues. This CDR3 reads CASRYGDTEAFF. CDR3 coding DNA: TGCGCCAGCAGATACGGTGACACTGAAGCTTTCTTT.

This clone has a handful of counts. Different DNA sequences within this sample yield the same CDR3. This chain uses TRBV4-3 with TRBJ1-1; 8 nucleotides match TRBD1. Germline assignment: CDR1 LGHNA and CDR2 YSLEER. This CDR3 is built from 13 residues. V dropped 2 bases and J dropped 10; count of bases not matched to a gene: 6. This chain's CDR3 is CASSQTPTGAAFF. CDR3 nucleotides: TGCGCCAGCAGCCAAACGCCGACAGGGGCAGCTTTCTTT.

CDR3 sequence (DNA): TGCAGCGCTCCGAGACCCGGGACAGTGAACACTGAAGCTTTCTTT. Its protein product is CSAPRPGTVNTEAFF. The chain has TRBV29-1 and TRBJ1-1; 7 bases align to TRBD1. V was clipped by 7 bases and J by 0 bases; unmatched bases: 11. CDR3 length equals 15 residues. Germline CDR1 reads SQVTM; CDR2 reads ANQGSEA.

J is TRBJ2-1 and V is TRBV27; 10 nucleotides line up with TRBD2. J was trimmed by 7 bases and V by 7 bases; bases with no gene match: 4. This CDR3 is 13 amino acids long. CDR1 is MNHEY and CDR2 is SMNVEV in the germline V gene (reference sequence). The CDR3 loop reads CASTAGGLNEQFF. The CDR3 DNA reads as TGTGCCAGCACAGCGGGAGGGCTTAATGAGCAGTTCTTC.

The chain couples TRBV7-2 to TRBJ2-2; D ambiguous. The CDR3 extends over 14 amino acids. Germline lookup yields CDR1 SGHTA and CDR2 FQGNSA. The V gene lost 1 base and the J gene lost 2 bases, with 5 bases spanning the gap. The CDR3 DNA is TGTGCCAGCAGCTTAGTCCCAAACACCGGGGAGCTGTTTTTT. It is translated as CASSLVPNTGELFF.

CDR3 DNA sequence: TGTGCCAGTAGTGGCGGCACTAGTCTGTACAATGAGCAGTTCTTC. The encoded protein is CASSGGTSLYNEQFF. The chain carries TRBV19 and TRBJ2-1; a weak D match, TRBD2 (5 bases). Per germline, CDR1 LNHDA and CDR2 SQIVND (reference sequence). This CDR3 spans 15 amino acids. The germline V and J ends were trimmed by 5 bases and 4 bases, with 15 bases remaining between them.

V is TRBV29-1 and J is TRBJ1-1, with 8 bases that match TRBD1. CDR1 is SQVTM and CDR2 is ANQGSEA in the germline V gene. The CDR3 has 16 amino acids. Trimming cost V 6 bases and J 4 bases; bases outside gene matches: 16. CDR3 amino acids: CSVVMGMTGVSTEAFF. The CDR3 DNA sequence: TGCAGCGTCGTAATGGGAATGACAGGGGTTAGCACTGAAGCTTTCTTT.

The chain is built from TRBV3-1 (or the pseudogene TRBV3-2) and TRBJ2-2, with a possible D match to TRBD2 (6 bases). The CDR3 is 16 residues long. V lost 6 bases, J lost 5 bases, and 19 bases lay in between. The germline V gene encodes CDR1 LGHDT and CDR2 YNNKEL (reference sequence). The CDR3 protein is CASRLSAGLRTGELFF. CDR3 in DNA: TGTGCCAGCAGACTGAGTGCGGGACTTCGGACCGGGGAGCTGTTTTTT.